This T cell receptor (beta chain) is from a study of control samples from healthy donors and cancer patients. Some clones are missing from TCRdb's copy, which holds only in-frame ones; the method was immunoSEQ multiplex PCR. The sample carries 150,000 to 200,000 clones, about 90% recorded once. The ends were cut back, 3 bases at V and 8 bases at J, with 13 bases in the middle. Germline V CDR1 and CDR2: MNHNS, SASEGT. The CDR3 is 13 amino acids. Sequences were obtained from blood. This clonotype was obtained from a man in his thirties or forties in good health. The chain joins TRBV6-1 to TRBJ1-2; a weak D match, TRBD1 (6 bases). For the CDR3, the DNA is TGTGCCAGCAGTGACAGGGGTCTACGGGGCTACACCTTC. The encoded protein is CASSDRGLRGYTF.